This TCR beta chain originates from a study of shared clonotypes between healthy human individuals. TCRdb's table, derived via immunoSEQ multiplex PCR, lists solely in-frame clones and lacks some. The data show around 300,000 clones, more than 75% seen once. The origin of this receptor is a man aged 18-30 years in good health. Specimen: memory CD8+ T cells sorted from blood. Documented subset: CD45RO+ cells pooled with CCR7-negative TemRA cells.

CDR3 amino acids: CASSNLPGGRYEQYF. DNA for the CDR3: TGCGCCAGCAGCAATCTTCCCGGGGGGCGTTACGAGCAGTACTTC. The genes are TRBV4-1 and TRBJ2-7; a possible D gene is TRBD2 (7 bases). V lost 5 bases and J 4 bases, leaving 18 bases between the germline ends. Germline values: CDR1 MGHRA, CDR2 YSYEKL. The CDR3 is 15 residues long.